These 5 T cell receptor beta chains were all obtained from the same sample, sequenced in a study of T cell responses to AZD1222 COVID-19 vaccine. Only in-frame clones appear in the TCRdb table, and some are missing; sequencing was by immunoSEQ multiplex PCR. The data contain 200,000 to 300,000 clones, 80% to 95% of them singletons. Specimen: peripheral blood, collected on day 0 of AZD1222 vaccination. The receptors here all came from an adult in good health.

J is TRBJ2-3 and V is TRBV6-1; TRBD2 aligns across 11 bases. CDR3 length: 14 residues. The ends lost 4 bases at V and 6 bases at J; junction bases unmatched: 3. The germline gives CDR1 MNHNS, CDR2 SASEGT. The CDR3 nucleotides are TGTGCCAGCAGTGTAGCGGGGGGGCCGGATACGCAGTATTTT. This gives the protein CASSVAGGPDTQYF.

This chain uses TRBV6-2 or TRBV6-3 with TRBJ2-3; 10 bases are a match to TRBD1. The length of the CDR3 is 19 residues. V gave up 0 bases and J gave up 5 bases; unmatched junction bases: 14. Germline assignment: CDR1 MNHEY and CDR2 SVGEGT. CDR3 loop: CASSYSIMAGQGPRDTQYF. CDR3 in DNA: TGTGCCAGCAGTTACTCAATTATGGCGGGACAGGGGCCCCGAGATACGCAGTATTTT.

J is TRBJ1-3 and V is TRBV3-1 (or the pseudogene TRBV3-2); D is unclear. V gave up 4 bases and J gave up 3 bases, with 19 bases separating them. From germline, CDR1 is LGHDT and CDR2 YNNKEL (reference sequence). The CDR3 is 17 amino acids. The CDR3 DNA reads as TGTGCCAGCAGCCCCTTAATTGACCCCAGTAGTGGAAACACCATATATTTT. Its protein product is CASSPLIDPSSGNTIYF.

In this sample, this clone turned up a few times. The chain joins TRBV7-9 to TRBJ1-1, with a tentative D call TRBD1 (6 bases). V lost 4 bases and J 4 bases, leaving 16 bases between the germline ends. The V gene's germline CDR1 is SEHNR and CDR2 FQNEAQ (reference sequence). CDR3 length: 15 amino acids. The CDR3 DNA is TGTGCCAGCAGCTCTGCCGCACAGGGCCGCACTGAAGCTTTCTTT. Amino acids: CASSSAAQGRTEAFF.

Worth noting for this clone: This same CDR3 is encoded by further DNA sequences in the sample. This chain joins TRBV3-1 (or the pseudogene TRBV3-2) and TRBJ1-2; D is unclear. The germline gives CDR1 LGHDT, CDR2 YNNKEL (reference sequence). The CDR3 sequence is 12 residues long. Trimming took off 3 bases at V and 0 bases at J, with 2 bases between the two ends. The CDR3 protein is CASSQANYGYTF. Written as DNA, the CDR3 is TGTGCCAGCAGCCAGGCTAACTATGGCTACACCTTC.